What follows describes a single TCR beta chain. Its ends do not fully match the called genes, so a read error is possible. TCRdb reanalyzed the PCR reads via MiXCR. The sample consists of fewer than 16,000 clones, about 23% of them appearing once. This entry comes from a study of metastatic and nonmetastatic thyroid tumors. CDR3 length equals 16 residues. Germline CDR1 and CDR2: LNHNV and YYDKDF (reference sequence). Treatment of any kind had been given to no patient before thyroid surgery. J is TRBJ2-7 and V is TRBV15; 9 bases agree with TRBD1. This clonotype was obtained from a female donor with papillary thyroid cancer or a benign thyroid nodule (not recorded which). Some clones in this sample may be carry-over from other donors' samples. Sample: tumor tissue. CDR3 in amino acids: CSTSRDVRDRDYEQYF. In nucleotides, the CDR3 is TGTTCCACCAGCAGAGATGTCCGGGACAGGGACTACGAGCAGTACTTC. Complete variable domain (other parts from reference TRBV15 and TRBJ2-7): DAMVIQNPRYQVTQFGKPVTLSCSQTLNHNVMYWYQQKSSQAPKLLFHYYDKDFNNEADTPDNFQSRRPNTSFCFLDIRSPGLGDTAMYLCSTSRDVRDRDYEQYFGPGTRLTVT.